This record concerns one T cell receptor (beta chain) sequence. The target of this receptor is not known. Qualities for individual bases were not recorded, and no much larger clone is one base off. The data are from a study of cytomegalovirus exposure and HLA in healthy donors (dated by TCRdb to about 2017). A note on the overall study: In an earlier analysis of roughly 590 of the donors, 276 Gb of sequence data and 100 million or so unique TCR beta sequences from about 190 million T cells were reported. In addition to the first cohort of around 670 subjects, a separate validation cohort of about 120 different subjects was used. The genetic ancestry cluster associated with self-reported Caucasian donors included around 76% of the approximately 400 genotyped donors. In a later genetic analysis, genome-wide SNP genotypes for about three fifths of the 666 donors were used, and that subset was treated as a discovery cohort. Roughly five DR-DQ haplotypes were handled as single units for association and clustering, since linkage in the cohort was strong. Using immunosequencing, the study profiled T cell repertoires from 640 or so subjects and related those repertoires to cytomegalovirus serostatus. To predict cytomegalovirus infection status, the study combined high-throughput TCR immunosequencing, statistical association of individual TCRs with disease status, and machine learning. Roughly 300 gigabases of sequencing data and 80 million or so unique TCR sequences were included in an early release covering roughly 600 HLA-typed donors. An earlier analysis of nearly 600 of the donors applied high-throughput TCR beta sequencing to assess whether each TCR beta V gene segment acted as functional or pseudogenic. A later analysis re-examined previously published TCR beta repertoires from about 700 donors and added high-resolution HLA genotyping to investigate patterns of TCR occurrence. Typing coverage differed by locus: A, B, C, DRB1 and DQB1 were typed in about 629-640 donors, DQA1 in around 500, DPA1 in some 570, and DPB1 in just under 490. HLA typing covered class I and class II loci at four-digit resolution. The aim of the study was to test whether cataloging public T cell receptors could identify signatures of past pathogen exposure. Donor age, sex, ethnicity and CMV serostatus were collected together with the repertoire data. On average, roughly 240,000 unique TCR beta nucleotide sequences were sequenced per donor among a few hundred genotyped donors of the cohort, with 15% to 20% of those sequences being non-productive. Every discovery cohort repertoire had been produced on one sequencing platform. Rather than drawing on any new phenotypic data, the later analysis identified candidate immune exposures from TCR beta sequences and the way those sequences occurred across donors.

V was cut back by 5 bases and J by 0 bases, leaving a gap of 8 bases between them. Including the terminal cysteine and phenylalanine, the CDR3 comprises 12 residues. Only CDR3 DNA remains: 36 bases, in frame from the first base. As encoded in the germline V gene, CDR1 is SQVTM while CDR2 is ANQGSEA. The library came from the immunoSEQ multiplex PCR assay. The multiplex PCR relied on a mix of 60 forward primers for TCR Vbeta segments and 13 reverse primers for TCR Jbeta segments. The CDR3 region of rearranged TCR beta genes was amplified from genomic DNA by a multiplex PCR assay. The amplified TCR beta libraries were sequenced on the Illumina HiSeq System as 87-base-pair reads. The authors' analysis ran thus. In a later analysis, roughly 80 million unique TCR beta chains were counted across the roughly 670 repertoires, and approximately 11 million of these chains were shared by at least two donors. A nearest-neighbor algorithm error-corrected the raw reads and collapsed the reads into unique sequences, merging closely related sequences to remove PCR and sequencing errors. CDR3 sequences were aligned to IMGT reference sequences to assign V, D and J gene segments. For a sequence to be retained, a match of at least six nucleotides was required to both a V gene segment and a J gene segment. A rearrangement was called productive if the CDR3 had no stop codons and remained in frame with V and J, and every other rearrangement was called non-productive. Following IMGT convention, CDR3 was defined as the stretch from the second conserved V-encoded cysteine up to the conserved J-encoded phenylalanine. The earlier analysis of about 640 of the donors excluded any sequence lacking an unambiguous match to a single V gene segment. In an earlier analysis of roughly 500 of the donors, V segments were called functional above 56.7% productive rearrangements and were called segregating when the between-donor standard deviation exceeded 5%. A statistical classification framework was developed to diagnose cytomegalovirus status using the catalog of TCR beta chain sequences. V and J gene assignment, in a later analysis, came from comparing TCR nucleotide sequences with IMGT/GENE-DB human TR gene sequences. Using the TCRdist pipeline, a later analysis assigned CDR3 sequences along with most-parsimonious VDJ recombination scenarios. A later analysis defined each TCR beta chain by its CDR3 amino acid sequence plus V-gene family, and excluded reads lacking a unique V-gene family. As a way to deal with suspected cross-contamination and a sequencing artifact, a later analysis dropped approximately 590 nucleotide sequences that were highly shared and had low generation probability. For each public chain, a later analysis derived a clonal expansion index from normalized ranks of inferred template counts within each repertoire. In a later analysis, generation probabilities were computed with a VDJ recombination model fitted to out-of-frame rearrangements, and the resulting probabilities were checked against IGoR. A later analysis scored TCR-TCR, TCR-HLA and TCR-CMV co-occurrence with hypergeometric tests, applying a repertoire-size bias correction to TCR pairs. False discovery rates were estimated in a later analysis by permuting HLA or CMV assignments 20 times. In a later analysis, co-occurring TCRs were grouped using DBSCAN, with TCRdist sequence similarity added in when clustering inside HLA-allele-positive subsets. Repertoires with fewer than 30,000 or more than 120,000 public chains were left out of co-occurrence clustering, as were about 5 repertoires with anomalous nucleotide sharing. Not all clones reach the TCRdb copy of this immuneACCESS table, which keeps in-frame sequences only. Checked studies attribute under half of the gap to unresolved V genes and leave the rest unexplained. V and J calls and clone size are copied from that table; D and trimming were computed from the DNA. Within this sample are about 130,000 clones, with around 77% of them counted one time only. The ten largest clones add up to about 1.3% of the sample.

Summary of the overall study and its limitations: Because HLA typing was unavailable for some donors at each locus, only the typed subset was used in association tests. Because the 87-base-pair reads could not distinguish some IMGT-functional V segments, including TRBV6-2 and TRBV6-3, those segments were excluded. The only immune exposure information available for the cohort was CMV serostatus. An earlier analysis of around 500 of the donors showed that most TCR beta V segments appeared in productive rearrangements either about 90% or about 30% of the time, which broadly matched IMGT annotations. According to a later analysis, most CMV-associated TCR beta chains appeared to be HLA-restricted, and the HLA associations seemed to be driven largely by CMV exposure. V-gene and J-gene trimming of TCR beta chains was associated with a missense DCLRE1C variant in a later genetic analysis, and the association was replicated in an independent cohort. The authors suggested that the approach could potentially be extended to other disease states and immunological phenotypes. In a later analysis, HLA-associated TCR beta chains showed more clonal expansion and lower generation probabilities than non-associated chains that were equally common. The study gave a list of 150 to 200 TCR beta chains associated with cytomegalovirus. In a later analysis, TCR association rates were found to vary across HLA loci, with the most associated TCRs seen for DRB1 alleles and the fewest for HLA-C alleles. Sequencing depth was assumed to be roughly uniform across donors in the presence/absence analyses, though that assumption may not hold. Compared with the approximately 700-donor mean, donors in an Asian-associated ancestry cluster had fewer N-insertions in productive TCRs, according to a later genetic analysis. Linkage disequilibrium might explain the correlated functional status among segregating V segments, but an unknown experimental factor could not be ruled out. This cohort had only TCR beta chains sequenced, and the lack of alpha or paired-chain data limited which features could be detected. The classifier was reported to diagnose cytomegalovirus status with high specificity and sensitivity in both the original cohort and the validation cohort. At a false discovery rate of 0.05, a later analysis linked 16,951 TCR beta sequences to specific HLA alleles. A later analysis reported that several top co-occurrence clusters appeared linked to parvovirus B19, influenza, CMV and Epstein-Barr virus. Across donors, most TCR sequences were observed very rarely, whereas some public TCRs were present in many individuals. The sequencing pipeline was judged likely to have produced a cluster of highly shared sequence variants as a technical artifact. When HLA alleles, especially DR and DQ, strongly co-occurred, TCR associations were difficult to assign to individual alleles. A further reported finding was that TCR beta sequences accurately predicted the HLA-A and HLA-B alleles for most subjects in the first cohort. In vitro tests confirmed that three of the cytomegalovirus-associated TCR beta chains recognize cytomegalovirus antigens. The earlier analysis of 450 to 700 of the donors excluded roughly 16 rarely observed V segments, including chromosome 9 orphons, because counts were too low.

The cohort was made up of roughly 670 healthy bone marrow donors. All cohort members were sampled while nominally healthy, although unrecorded immune exposures were likely present. The donor was CMV seronegative and belonged to the group of 352 seronegative cohort members. A peripheral blood sample was collected from each donor, and TCR beta sequencing was performed on peripheral blood mononuclear cells. The Qiagen DNeasy Blood Extraction Kit was used to extract genomic DNA from the blood cell samples. Source material: PBMCs. The receptor was derived from a man aged 45-65 years in good health and CMV-seronegative. The rearranged segments are TRBV29-1 and TRBJ2-7, with no confident D gene call. The CDR3 region reads CSVRESSYEQYF. The DNA sequence reads TGCAGCGTTAGAGAGAGCTCCTACGAGCAGTACTTC.